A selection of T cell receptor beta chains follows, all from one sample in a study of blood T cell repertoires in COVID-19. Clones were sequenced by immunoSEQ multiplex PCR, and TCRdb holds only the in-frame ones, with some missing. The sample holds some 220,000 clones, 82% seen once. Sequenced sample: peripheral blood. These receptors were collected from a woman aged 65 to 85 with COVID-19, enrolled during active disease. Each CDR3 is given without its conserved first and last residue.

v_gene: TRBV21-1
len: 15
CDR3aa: ASRNRQGAWVDTEAF

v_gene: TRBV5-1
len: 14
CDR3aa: ASSRGLAGDSYEQY

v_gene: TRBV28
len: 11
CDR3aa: ASVARKNSPLH

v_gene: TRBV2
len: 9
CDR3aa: ASSDREGYT

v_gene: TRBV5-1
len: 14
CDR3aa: ASSLARGGSNTEAF

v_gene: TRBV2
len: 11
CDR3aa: ASSRDRGETQY

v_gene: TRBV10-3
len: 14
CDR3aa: AISGYRLAGADTQY

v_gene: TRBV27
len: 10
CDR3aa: ASTPRGCIRY

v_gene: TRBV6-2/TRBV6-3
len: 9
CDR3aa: ASSRDSSYT

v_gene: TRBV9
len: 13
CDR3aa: ASSYRGDVNQPQH

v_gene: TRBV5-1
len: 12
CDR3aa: ASSTGERNQPQH

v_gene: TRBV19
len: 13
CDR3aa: ASSIRGQVHQPQH

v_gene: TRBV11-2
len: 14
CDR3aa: ASSLGVGGTNEKLF

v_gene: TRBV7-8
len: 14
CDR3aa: ASSLGQSTNTGELF

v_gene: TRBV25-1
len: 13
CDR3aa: ASRNRGLGGEKLF

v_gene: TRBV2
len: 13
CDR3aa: ASTVTSGRRETQY

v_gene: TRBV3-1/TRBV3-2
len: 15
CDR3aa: ASSPRGGSGRTGELF

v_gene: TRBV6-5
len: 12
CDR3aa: ASSRDRANEKLF

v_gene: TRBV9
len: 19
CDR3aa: ASSSRPSRRSGSRNAGELF